The sequence of this T cell receptor beta chain was determined in a study of CD8 T cells in Susac syndrome. Random hexamers were used to reverse transcribe an amount of roughly 0.5 to 1 ug RNA. TCRdb passed the immunoSEQ multiplex PCR reads through MiXCR, listing each CDR3 protein once. In the table there are around 140,000 distinct CDR3 sequences, just under 95% of which are singletons. Input material: CD4+ T cells from PBMCs. This clonotype was obtained from a human donor with Susac syndrome.

CDR3 in amino acids: CASSPMIGGAGELFF. CDR3 DNA sequence: TGTGCCAGCAGCCCCATGATTGGGGGCGCCGGGGAGCTGTTTTTT. The chain carries TRBV7-9 and TRBJ2-2, with D perhaps TRBD1 (6 bases). Deletions cut 5 bases from V and 6 bases from J, with 16 bases between. In germline, CDR1 is SEHNR, CDR2 FQNEAQ (reference sequence). The CDR3 runs 15 residues. The whole variable domain, filled in from reference TRBV7-9 and TRBJ2-2, reads DTGVSQNPRHKITKRGQNVTFRCDPISEHNRLYWYRQTLGQGPEFLTYFQNEAQLEKSRLLSDRFSAERPKGSFSTLEIQRTEQGDSAMYLCASSPMIGGAGELFFGEGSRLTVL.